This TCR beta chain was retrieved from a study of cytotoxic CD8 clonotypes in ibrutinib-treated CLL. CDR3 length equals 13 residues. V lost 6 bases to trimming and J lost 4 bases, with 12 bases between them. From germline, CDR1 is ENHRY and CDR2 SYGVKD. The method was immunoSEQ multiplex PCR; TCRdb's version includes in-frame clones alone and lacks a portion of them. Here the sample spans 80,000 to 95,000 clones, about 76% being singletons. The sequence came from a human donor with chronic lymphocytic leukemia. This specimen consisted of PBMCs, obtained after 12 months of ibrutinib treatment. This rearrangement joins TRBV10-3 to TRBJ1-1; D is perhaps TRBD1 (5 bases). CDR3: CAIRGQDSTEAFF. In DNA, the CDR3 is TGTGCCATCAGGGGGCAGGATTCCACTGAAGCTTTCTTT.